The sequence of this TCR beta chain was determined in a study of PD-1 blockade in classical Hodgkin lymphoma. The time point was: cycle 4 day 1 (C4D1), after 6 weeks of nivolumab. Every patient relapsed after autologous stem cell transplantation, and brentuximab vedotin exposure varied. Classifying best responses yielded complete response, partial response or progressive disease. The CDR3 has 16 amino acids. The junction had 6 bases not matched to a gene; V was cut back by 1 base and J by 2 bases. Per the germline V gene, CDR1 is LGHNA and CDR2 is YNFKEQ. Regarding the study as a whole: Diversity similar to that of newly diagnosed patients was seen at baseline in complete responders. CD4+ but not CD8+ TCR diversity rose significantly by C4D1.

Using immunoSEQ multiplex PCR, the repertoire was profiled, and TCRdb retains in-frame clones only, with some absent. The sample comprises about 32,000 clones, around 81% of which are singletons, and about 18% rests with the top ten. On this clone itself: Antigen unknown.

The sequencing used peripheral blood mononuclear cells (PBMCs), collected before the fourth cycle of nivolumab. This TCR was sampled from a human donor with classical Hodgkin lymphoma. The chain is built from TRBV4-2 and TRBJ2-5; TRBD2 matches 8 bases. The CDR3: CASSQGFGGGQETQYF. Written as DNA, the CDR3 is TGTGCCAGCAGCCAAGGGTTCGGGGGGGGGCAAGAGACCCAGTACTTC.